Each of the 25 T cell receptor beta chains below was sequenced from the same sample in a study of blood T cell repertoires in COVID-19. The data were produced by immunoSEQ multiplex PCR, yet TCRdb's version contains in-frame clones alone and is incomplete. The table includes about 240,000 clones, about four fifths detected once. Material for sequencing was peripheral blood. The receptors derive from a woman aged 18 to 35 with acute or convalescent COVID-19.

By its share, this clone is medium-sized. The chain employs TRBV15 and TRBJ1-5, with D uncertain. This CDR3 comprises 15 residues. The V end was cut by 0 bases, the J end by 4 bases, with 10 bases between. Per germline, CDR1 LNHNV and CDR2 YYDKDF (reference sequence). CDR3 DNA sequence: TGTGCCACCAGCAGAGATTGGCAGGCAAATCAGCCCCAGCATTTT. It encodes CATSRDWQANQPQHF.

This chain uses TRBV12-5 with TRBJ2-3; 10 nucleotides align to TRBD2. The ends lost 6 bases at V and 4 bases at J; junction bases unmatched: 10. This CDR3 has 16 amino acids. The V gene's germline CDR1 is LGHNT and CDR2 FRNRAP. The CDR3 is CASGRVPSGSPDTQYF. As DNA, the CDR3 is TGTGCTAGTGGCCGCGTCCCTAGCGGGAGCCCAGATACGCAGTATTTT.

The chain combines TRBV28 with TRBJ1-2, with D possibly TRBD1 on 6 matching bases. With 3 bases removed from V and 6 bases from J, the gap between germline ends came to 11 bases. Germline-derived CDR1 and CDR2 are MDHEN and SYDVKM. This CDR3 is built from 13 residues. The CDR3 region has the DNA TGTGCCAGCAGTTTGTGGACAGTGGATGGCTACACCTTC. Translating gives CASSLWTVDGYTF.

The V and J genes are TRBV28 and TRBJ1-2, with D possibly TRBD1 on 6 matching bases. Germline V CDR1 and CDR2: MDHEN, SYDVKM. V shed 7 bases and J shed 6 bases, with 21 bases lying between them. The CDR3 is 15 amino acids. CDR3 sequence reads: CASIWGGGRRDGYTF. The DNA for the CDR3 is TGTGCCAGCATTTGGGGGGGCGGTCGAAGGGATGGCTACACCTTC.

This sequence joins TRBV10-2 and TRBJ2-2, with D possibly being TRBD2 (6 bases). V was shortened by 3 bases and J by 3 bases, with 14 bases between the two germline ends. In germline, CDR1 is WSHSY, CDR2 SAAADI. The CDR3 is 16 residues long. The CDR3 loop reads CASSEVQEGYTGELFF. Here the CDR3 DNA reads TGCGCCAGCAGTGAAGTCCAGGAGGGGTACACCGGGGAGCTGTTTTTT.

The rearrangement uses TRBV30 and TRBJ1-2; TRBD1 might be the D (6 bases). Germline lookup yields CDR1 GTSNPN and CDR2 SVGIG (reference sequence). The ends were cut back, 3 bases at V and 5 bases at J, with 19 bases in the middle. The CDR3 sequence is 15 residues long. DNA for the CDR3: TGTGCCTGGAGGGGCGTGTGGACAGAGGGATATGGCTACACCTTC. The encoded protein is CAWRGVWTEGYGYTF.

The V and J genes are TRBV6-2 or TRBV6-3 and TRBJ1-2, with unresolved D. This CDR3 is built from 12 residues. Germline values: CDR1 MNHEY, CDR2 SVGEGT. V gave up 2 bases and J gave up 7 bases, with 8 bases separating them. The CDR3 sequence: CASSYGRGGYTF. The CDR3 coding sequence is TGTGCCAGCAGTTACGGTCGCGGTGGCTACACCTTC.

The rearrangement links TRBV28 to TRBJ1-6, with 7 nucleotides matching TRBD1. This CDR3 has 12 residues. Germline lookup yields CDR1 MDHEN and CDR2 SYDVKM. Unmatched junction bases numbered 2, after V lost 8 bases and J lost 7 bases. DNA of the CDR3: TGTGCCAGCCGGGACAGCAATTCACCCCTCCACTTT. As protein: CASRDSNSPLHF.

V usage is TRBV2 and J usage is TRBJ1-1; 7 nucleotides match TRBD1. Looked up from germline, CDR1 is SNHLY and CDR2 is FYNNEI. J lost 1 base, V lost 7 bases, and 3 bases had no gene match. The CDR3 extends over 13 amino acids. CDR3 in amino acids: CASKGQSNTEAFF. The CDR3 coding sequence is TGTGCCAGCAAGGGACAGTCGAACACTGAAGCTTTCTTT. The whole variable domain, filled in from reference TRBV2 and TRBJ1-1, reads EPEVTQTPSHQVTQMGQEVILRCVPISNHLYFYWYRQILGQKVEFLVSFYNNEISEKSEIFDDQFSVERPDGSNFTLKIRSTKLEDSAMYFCASKGQSNTEAFFGQGTRLTVV.

The chain recombines TRBV7-9 with TRBJ1-5, with 9 bases aligning to TRBD1. The germline V gene encodes CDR1 SEHNR and CDR2 FQNEAQ (reference sequence). The CDR3 is 17 amino acids. V was pared by 3 bases and J by 3 bases, with 9 bases of the junction left unmatched. DNA for the CDR3: TGTGCCAGCAGCTTGGGACAGGGTAGAACGGTCAATCAGCCCCAGCATTTT. This encodes CASSLGQGRTVNQPQHF.

The CDR3 here is CASSKALSYEQYF. The CDR3 region has the DNA TGTGCCAGCAGCAAAGCTCTTTCCTACGAGCAGTACTTC. The chain uses TRBV21-1 and TRBJ2-7; the DNA was not used to check the table's D call, TRBD2. TRBV21-1 is given as a pseudogene. The CDR3 is made up of 13 amino acids.

The V and J genes are TRBV6-2 or TRBV6-3 and TRBJ1-5, with D hard to call. The CDR3 loop spans 12 amino acids. Germline V gene lookup returns CDR1 MNHEY and CDR2 SVGEGT. V lost 5 bases and J 7 bases, leaving 9 bases between the germline ends. CDR3 in DNA: TGTGCCAGCAGTCCCCTCGGGCAGCCCCAGCATTTT. Translating gives CASSPLGQPQHF.

As concerns this clone: One end of the junction fails to match germline, which may point to a read error. The V and J genes are TRBV7-7 and TRBJ2-2, with D hard to call. The CDR3 totals 14 residues. Germline values: CDR1 SSHAT, CDR2 FNYEAQ (reference sequence). The chain's CDR3 is CASSLGSGAGELFF. The CDR3 DNA reads as TGTGCTAGCAGCTTAGGATCCGGTGCCGGGGAGCTGTTTTTT.

This chain links TRBV7-2 with TRBJ1-5; no reliable D call. The CDR3 totals 14 residues. Germline values: CDR1 SGHTA, CDR2 FQGNSA. V lost 2 bases to trimming and J lost 4 bases, with 9 bases between them. CDR3 region: CASSLRLINQPQHF. CDR3 coding DNA: TGTGCCAGCAGCTTAAGACTTATAAATCAGCCCCAGCATTTT.

The chain links TRBV2 to TRBJ2-6; the match to TRBD1 covers 11 bases. Germline CDR1 reads SNHLY; CDR2 reads FYNNEI. V was pared by 9 bases and J by 10 bases, with 2 bases of the junction left unmatched. The CDR3 contains 12 residues. CDR3: CARGQGGNVLTF. The DNA of the CDR3 is TGTGCCAGGGGACAGGGGGGTAACGTCCTGACTTTC.

This chain joins TRBV11-2 and TRBJ1-2, with 11 bases fitting TRBD1. The germline CDR1 and CDR2 sequences are SGHAT and FQNNGV. The CDR3 length is 15 residues. The trim removed 5 bases at V and 8 bases at J, leaving 10 bases unmatched. In nucleotides, the CDR3 is TGTGCCAGCAGCGCGGACAGGGGGCATTTAAGGGGCTACACCTTC. It yields the protein CASSADRGHLRGYTF.

V gene TRBV19 combines with J gene TRBJ1-1; possibly TRBD1 for D (5 bases). Per the germline V gene, CDR1 is LNHDA and CDR2 is SQIVND (reference sequence). The CDR3 has 13 residues. V was clipped by 4 bases and J by 0 bases, with 6 bases between them. The CDR3 sequence is CASSKTVNTEAFF. CDR3 DNA sequence: TGTGCCAGTAGTAAGACAGTGAACACTGAAGCTTTCTTT. Supplemented by reference TRBV19 and TRBJ1-1, the full variable domain reads DGGITQSPKYLFRKEGQNVTLSCEQNLNHDAMYWYRQDPGQGLRLIYYSQIVNDFQKGDIAEGYSVSREKKESFPLTVTSAQKNPTAFYLCASSKTVNTEAFFGQGTRLTVV.

V usage is TRBV5-5 and J usage is TRBJ1-6; 7 bases are a match to TRBD1. This CDR3 region has 16 residues. The germline V gene has CDR1 SGHKS and CDR2 YYEKEE (reference sequence). The J segment lost 7 bases and the V segment lost 4 bases, leaving 11 bases of the junction unmatched. The CDR3 sequence is CASSTGQEVYNSPLHF. The CDR3 DNA reads TGTGCCAGCAGCACCGGACAGGAGGTTTACAATTCACCCCTCCACTTT. The complete variable domain, with remaining parts taken from reference TRBV5-5 and TRBJ1-6, reads DAGVTQSPTHLIKTRGQQVTLRCSPISGHKSVSWYQQVLGQGPQFIFQYYEKEERGRGNFPDRFSARQFPNYSSELNVNALLLGDSALYLCASSTGQEVYNSPLHFGNGTRLTVT.

Details on this clone: Other DNA sequences in the sample encode the same CDR3. The chain employs TRBV7-2 and TRBJ2-5; the D gene is possibly TRBD2 (6 bases). The germline CDR1 and CDR2 sequences are SGHTA and FQGNSA. The CDR3 runs 14 residues. Deletions cut 0 bases from V and 5 bases from J, with 10 bases between. The CDR3 here is CASSLAGGGETQYF. The DNA for the CDR3 is TGTGCCAGCAGCTTAGCGGGAGGTGGGGAGACCCAGTACTTC.

A note on this clone: At one of its ends the junction is not consistent with the germline gene, which may arise from a read error. The V call is TRBV28, the J call TRBJ1-2; D uncertain. Germline V gene lookup returns CDR1 MDHEN and CDR2 SYDVKM. The CDR3 is 10 amino acids. Here the CDR3 DNA reads TGTGCCAGCAGGAGCCGCACGGTGTTCTTC. Its protein product is CASRSRTVFF.

A few counts support this clone. The chain couples TRBV4-2 to TRBJ1-2, with 8 bases lining up with TRBD1. This CDR3 region has 16 residues. V lost 0 bases and J lost 4; bases outside the gene matches: 7. Germline assignment: CDR1 LGHNA and CDR2 YNFKEQ. CDR3 in amino acids: CASSQDGQGAGYGYTF. The CDR3 coding sequence is TGTGCCAGCAGCCAAGATGGGCAGGGGGCAGGCTATGGCTACACCTTC.

The genes are TRBV19 and TRBJ1-1; D possibly corresponds to TRBD1 (5 bases). Germline-derived CDR1 and CDR2 are LNHDA and SQIVND (reference sequence). This CDR3 is built from 16 residues. V was clipped by 1 base and J by 2 bases, with 14 bases between them. The CDR3 loop reads CASSIGQGRGNTEAFF. The CDR3 DNA reads TGTGCCAGTAGTATAGGGCAGGGAAGAGGCAACACTGAAGCTTTCTTT. Supplemented by reference TRBV19 and TRBJ1-1, the full variable domain reads DGGITQSPKYLFRKEGQNVTLSCEQNLNHDAMYWYRQDPGQGLRLIYYSQIVNDFQKGDIAEGYSVSREKKESFPLTVTSAQKNPTAFYLCASSIGQGRGNTEAFFGQGTRLTVV.

This clone was observed at least ten times. The chain couples TRBV9 to TRBJ2-7; 11 bases are shared with TRBD1. Germline CDR1 is SGDLS and CDR2 is YYNGEE. The V gene end was trimmed by 4 bases and the J gene end by 6 bases; junction bases not matched to a gene: 6. The CDR3 runs to 14 residues. CDR3: CASSLGDRGSEQYF. Written as DNA, the CDR3 is TGTGCCAGCAGCCTGGGGGACAGGGGGTCCGAGCAGTACTTC.

This sequence joins TRBV5-4 and TRBJ2-1; TRBD2 aligns across 9 bases. The length of the CDR3 is 16 residues. Germline CDR1 reads SGHNT; CDR2 reads YYREEE (reference sequence). V shed 0 bases and J 6 bases; nucleotides not matched to a gene: 7. The CDR3 loop reads CASSLAGSGSSNEQFF. The CDR3 bases are TGTGCCAGCAGCTTGGCGGGTAGCGGGAGCTCCAATGAGCAGTTCTTC.

A few counts support this clone. The chain employs TRBV5-6 and TRBJ2-4, with 9 positions matching TRBD1. V was clipped by 1 base and J by 13 bases; unmatched bases: 3. Germline V lookup: CDR1 SGHDT, CDR2 YYEEEE. The CDR3 sequence is 12 residues long. The CDR3, as DNA: TGTGCCAGCAGCTTGTTCGGGACAGGGCAGTACTTC. This sequence encodes CASSLFGTGQYF.